One sample yielded the 3 T cell receptor beta chains listed below, sequenced in a study of HIV-infected patients and healthy controls. TCRdb reprocessed the 5' RACE reads with MiXCR, giving one entry per CDR3 protein. The sample records roughly 68,000 distinct CDR3 sequences, about 19% being singletons. The sequenced sample was CD4+ T cells from blood. The receptors come from a human donor in good health.

The CDR3 sequence: CSARGTGESSQPQHF. The DNA of the CDR3 is TGCAGTGCTAGGGGGACAGGGGAATCAAGTCAGCCCCAGCATTTT. The chain carries TRBV20-1 and TRBJ1-5; 10 positions match TRBD1. V was clipped by 3 bases and J by 6 bases; unmatched bases: 8. Looked up from germline, CDR1 is DFQATT and CDR2 is SNEGSKA (reference sequence). This CDR3 is built from 15 residues.

J is TRBJ2-7 and V is TRBV29-1, with unresolved D. Germline CDR1 and CDR2: SQVTM and ANQGSEA. The CDR3 covers 11 residues. V was clipped by 2 bases and J by 0 bases, with 2 bases between them. The CDR3 reads CSVEISYEQYF. CDR3 sequence (DNA): TGCAGCGTTGAAATCTCCTACGAGCAGTACTTC.

This clonotype was found many times. The chain carries TRBV6-5 and TRBJ1-1; D is undetermined. Between the trimmed V and J ends, which lost 5 bases and 1 base, there was a span of 11 bases. The CDR3 is made up of 14 amino acids. Germline V gene sequence: CDR1 MNHEY, CDR2 SVGAGI. CDR3: CASSTASRNTEAFF. The CDR3 DNA reads as TGTGCCAGCAGTACTGCTTCTAGGAACACTGAAGCTTTCTTT.